These 20 T cell receptor beta chains share one sample of origin, sequenced in a study of OX40 agonist ivuxolimab in advanced cancers. Some clones are missing from TCRdb's copy, which holds only in-frame ones; the method was immunoSEQ multiplex PCR. The sample carries 71,000 or so clones, 86% recorded once. This material consisted of CD4+ or CD8+ T cells sorted from blood, taken in a trial of the OX40 agonist ivuxolimab. The receptors were sampled from an adult with an advanced solid tumor such as melanoma, head and neck, liver or kidney cancer.

As concerns this clone: The sample has other DNA sequences that encode this CDR3 too. The rearrangement joins TRBV28 to TRBJ2-1; 11 positions agree with TRBD2. The CDR3 contains 14 residues. Germline V gives CDR1 MDHEN, CDR2 SYDVKM. Unmatched junction bases numbered 1, after V lost 8 bases and J lost 1 base. The CDR3 protein is CASLAGGSYNEQFF. The CDR3 DNA follows: TGTGCCAGCCTAGCGGGAGGTTCCTACAATGAGCAGTTCTTC.

The chain links TRBV11-3 to TRBJ2-1; D is unclear. The CDR3 is 12 residues long. V was clipped by 4 bases and J by 4 bases, with 5 bases between them. Germline V gene sequence: CDR1 SGHNT, CDR2 YENEEA. The CDR3 protein is CASSSGYNEQFF. The CDR3 bases are TGTGCCAGCAGCTCCGGGTACAATGAGCAGTTCTTC.

The CDR3 DNA follows: TGTGCCAGCAGCCGCATCAACGCCAGGACTAGCGGGGTAGAGCAGTTCTTC. Amino acids: CASSRINARTSGVEQFF. V gene TRBV9 combines with J gene TRBJ2-1, with 12 positions matching TRBD2. V shed 4 bases, J shed 10 bases, and the junction held 15 bases outside the gene matches. In germline, CDR1 is SGDLS, CDR2 YYNGEE. This CDR3 has 17 amino acids.

This clone was recorded only once. The chain uses TRBV5-1 and TRBJ2-4, with TRBD1 identical over 10 bases. Germline CDR1 is SGHRS and CDR2 is YFSETQ. Trimming cost V 4 bases and J 8 bases; bases outside gene matches: 6. The CDR3 runs to 14 residues. This CDR3 reads CASSPTGGADIQYF. The CDR3 coding sequence is TGCGCCAGCAGCCCGACAGGGGGCGCGGACATTCAGTACTTC.

The chain combines TRBV21-1 with TRBJ1-2; TRBD1, the table's D call, lacks a check against the DNA. TRBV21-1 is classified as a pseudogene. The CDR3 length is 15 residues. CDR3 in DNA: TGTGCCAGCACCCGAATGACAGAAGCTAACTATGGCTACACCTTC. It is translated as CASTRMTEANYGYTF.

The chain links TRBV19 to TRBJ1-1; possible D gene TRBD1, 6 bases. This CDR3 has 14 residues. V shed 3 bases and J shed 5 bases, with 13 bases lying between them. Germline V gene lookup returns CDR1 LNHDA and CDR2 SQIVND (reference sequence). The CDR3 DNA follows: TGTGCCAGTAGTATTGGCAGGGGAAGAACTGAAGCTTTCTTT. Its translation: CASSIGRGRTEAFF.

The chain couples TRBV5-4 to TRBJ2-3; TRBD1 aligns across 8 bases. The CDR3 extends over 16 amino acids. The germline CDR1 and CDR2 sequences are SGHNT and YYREEE (reference sequence). V dropped 4 bases and J dropped 2; count of bases not matched to a gene: 9. CDR3 bases: TGTGCCAGCAGCCCCTCCGGACAGGGCCTCACAGATACGCAGTATTTT. This gives the protein CASSPSGQGLTDTQYF.

This clone has only a few counts. The chain links TRBV19 to TRBJ1-1, with D unresolved. CDR3 length: 14 amino acids. The germline V gene has CDR1 LNHDA and CDR2 SQIVND (reference sequence). V was pared by 10 bases and J by 4 bases, with 19 bases between. CDR3 region: CATKGGARGTEAFF. CDR3 nucleotide sequence: TGTGCCACTAAGGGCGGCGCCCGGGGCACTGAAGCTTTCTTT.

The chain joins TRBV10-3 to TRBJ1-2; D may be TRBD1 (5 bases). Trimming left V 6 bases short and J 4 bases short, with 12 bases between. Germline V gene data show CDR1 as ENHRY and CDR2 as SYGVKD. This CDR3 is built from 13 residues. CDR3 nucleotides: TGTGCCATCAGCCTGGACAAGCCCTATGGCTACACCTTC. Translating it yields CAISLDKPYGYTF.

This chain joins TRBV18 and TRBJ1-1, with 9 bases lining up with TRBD1. Germline trimming cut 1 base from V and 1 base from J; bases unmatched to any gene: 1. This CDR3 is 15 amino acids long. CDR1 KGHSH and CDR2 LQKENI come from the germline V gene. CDR3 sequence (DNA): TGTGCCAGCTCACCACGACAGGGGGGGAACACTGAAGCTTTCTTT. Translation gives CASSPRQGGNTEAFF.

This clone was seen just once. The V and J genes are TRBV11-2 and TRBJ2-3; 9 bases are shared with TRBD2. Trimming took 5 bases from V and 3 from J; bases not matched to a gene: 6. This CDR3 region has 15 residues. Germline-derived CDR1 and CDR2 are SGHAT and FQNNGV. In nucleotides, the CDR3 is TGTGCCAGCAGCCCTTCTAGCGGGAATACAGATACGCAGTATTTT. Residues: CASSPSSGNTDTQYF. Variable domain in full (rest from reference TRBV11-2 and TRBJ2-3): EAGVAQSPRYKIIEKRQSVAFWCNPISGHATLYWYQQILGQGPKLLIQFQNNGVVDDSQLPKDRFSAERLKGVDSTLKIQPAKLEDSAVYLCASSPSSGNTDTQYFGPGTRLTVL.

The chain joins TRBV27 to TRBJ2-2; D is possibly TRBD2 (6 bases). CDR1 is MNHEY and CDR2 is SMNVEV in the germline V gene (reference sequence). Trimming pared 3 bases from V and 4 bases from J, leaving 9 bases between. This CDR3 contains 14 residues. The CDR3 protein is CASSFRRATGELFF. DNA of the CDR3: TGTGCCAGCAGTTTCAGGAGGGCCACCGGGGAGCTGTTTTTT.

V is TRBV18 and J is TRBJ1-4; tentatively, D is TRBD1 (5 bases). The CDR3 is 15 amino acids. The V end lost 5 bases, the J end lost 13 bases, and 23 bases lay between the germline ends. CDR1 and CDR2 from the germline V gene are KGHSH and LQKENI. The DNA of the CDR3 is TGTGCCAGCTCATCAAGCGACGGGGCCGGCTTAGGACTGTTTTTT. Translation gives CASSSSDGAGLGLFF.

This chain links TRBV6-6 with TRBJ2-5; the match to TRBD1 covers 9 bases. The CDR3 consists of 15 residues. V gave up 6 bases and J gave up 2 bases; unmatched junction bases: 7. From germline, CDR1 is MNHNY and CDR2 SVGAGI (reference sequence). CDR3 coding DNA: TGTGCCAGCAGCCCACCCGGGACAGGGCAAGAGACCCAGTACTTC. Translated, it gives CASSPPGTGQETQYF.

The CDR3 sequence: CASSRVRDYEQYF. CDR3 in DNA: TGTGCCAGCAGCCGCGTCCGGGACTACGAGCAGTACTTC. The chain couples TRBV7-2 to TRBJ2-7, with D perhaps matching TRBD2 (5 bases). CDR3 length equals 13 residues. V lost 5 bases and J lost 3, with 11 bases in between. From germline, CDR1 is SGHTA and CDR2 FQGNSA.

This clone was counted a single time. This sequence joins TRBV5-1 and TRBJ2-5; 8 nucleotides agree with TRBD2. J gave up 3 bases and V 0 bases, and 7 bases lay outside the gene matches. The CDR3 is 16 residues long. Germline loops: CDR1 SGHRS, CDR2 YFSETQ. CDR3 DNA sequence: TGCGCCAGCAGCTTGGCTCCTAGCGGGTTGGAAGAGACCCAGTACTTC. It translates to CASSLAPSGLEETQYF.

V usage is TRBV7-6 and J usage is TRBJ2-6; 7 bases are a match to TRBD1. V shed 5 bases, J shed 2 bases, and the junction held 6 bases outside the gene matches. CDR1 SGHVS and CDR2 FNYEAQ come from the germline V gene. The CDR3 covers 16 residues. The DNA for the CDR3 is TGTGCCAGCAGCCTAACCACAGGGGCTGGGGCCAACGTCCTGACTTTC. This encodes CASSLTTGAGANVLTF.

This clone was counted once. This sequence joins TRBV21-1 and TRBJ2-7; the DNA was not used to check the table's D call, TRBD2. TRBV21-1 is a recognized pseudogene. There are 14 residues in the CDR3. The CDR3 here is CASTSVLILYEQYF. CDR3 sequence (DNA): TGTGCCAGCACCTCGGTTCTGATACTTTACGAGCAGTACTTC.

The rearrangement uses TRBV4-1 and TRBJ2-1; 9 bases agree with TRBD2. V trimming: 1 base; J trimming: 9 bases; junction bases outside the gene matches: 16. Germline V gene lookup returns CDR1 MGHRA and CDR2 YSYEKL. This CDR3 is built from 18 residues. For the CDR3, the DNA is TGCGCCAGCAGCCAAGTTGTCGGCGTTAGCGGGAGAGCGGGTGAGCAGTTCTTC. It encodes CASSQVVGVSGRAGEQFF.

V is TRBV6-5 and J is TRBJ1-2; 8 positions match TRBD1. This CDR3 region has 13 residues. Losses at the gene ends were 5 bases for V and 2 bases for J; bases not matched to a gene: 1. Germline CDR1 is MNHEY and CDR2 is SVGAGI. The CDR3 bases are TGTGCCAGCAGTGGGACAGGCAACTATGGCTACACCTTC. It encodes CASSGTGNYGYTF.